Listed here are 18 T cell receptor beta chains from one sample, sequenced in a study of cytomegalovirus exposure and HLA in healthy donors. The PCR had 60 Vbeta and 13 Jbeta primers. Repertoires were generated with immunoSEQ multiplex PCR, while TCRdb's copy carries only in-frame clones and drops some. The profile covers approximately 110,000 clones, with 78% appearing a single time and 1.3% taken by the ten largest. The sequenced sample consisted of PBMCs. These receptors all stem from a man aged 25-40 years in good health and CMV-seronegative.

The CDR3 reads CASSRQGGASNEKLFF. CDR3 sequence (DNA): TGTGCCAGCAGCCGACAAGGGGGAGCGTCTAATGAAAAACTGTTTTTT. The gene calls are TRBV7-2 and TRBJ1-4; possibly TRBD1 for D (6 bases). The CDR3 runs to 16 residues. Germline values: CDR1 SGHTA, CDR2 FQGNSA. V was shortened by 5 bases and J by 3 bases, with 16 bases between the two germline ends. Based on the CDR3 plus reference TRBV7-2 and TRBJ1-4, the full variable domain is GAGVSQSPSNKVTEKGKDVELRCDPISGHTALYWYRQSLGQGLEFLIYFQGNSAPDKSGLPSDRFSAERTGGSVSTLTIQRTQQEDSAVYLCASSRQGGASNEKLFFGSGTQLSVL.

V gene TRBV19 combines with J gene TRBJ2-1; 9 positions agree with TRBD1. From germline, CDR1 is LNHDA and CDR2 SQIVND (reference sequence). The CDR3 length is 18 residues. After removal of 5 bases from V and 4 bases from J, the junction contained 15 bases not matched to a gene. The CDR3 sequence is CASSHRTGVATQYNEQFF. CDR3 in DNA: TGTGCCAGTAGTCACCGGACAGGGGTGGCGACTCAGTACAATGAGCAGTTCTTC.

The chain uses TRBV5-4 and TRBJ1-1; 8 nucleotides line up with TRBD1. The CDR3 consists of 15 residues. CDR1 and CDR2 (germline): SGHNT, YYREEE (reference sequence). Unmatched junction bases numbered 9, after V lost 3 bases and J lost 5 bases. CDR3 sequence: CASSSRQGMWTEAFF. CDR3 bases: TGTGCCAGCAGCTCCAGACAGGGGATGTGGACTGAAGCTTTCTTT.

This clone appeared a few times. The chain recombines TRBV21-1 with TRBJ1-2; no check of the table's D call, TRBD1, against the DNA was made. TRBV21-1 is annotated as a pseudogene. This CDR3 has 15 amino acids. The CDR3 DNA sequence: TGTGCCAGCAGGGAATGCAGGGGAGACGCCTATGGCTACACCTTC. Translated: CASRECRGDAYGYTF.

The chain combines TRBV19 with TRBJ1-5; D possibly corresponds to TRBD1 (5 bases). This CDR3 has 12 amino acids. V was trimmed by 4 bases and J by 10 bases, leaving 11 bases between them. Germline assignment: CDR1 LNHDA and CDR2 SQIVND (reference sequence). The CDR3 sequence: CASSTLGTPQHF. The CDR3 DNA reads TGTGCCAGTAGTACCCTCGGGACTCCCCAGCATTTT.

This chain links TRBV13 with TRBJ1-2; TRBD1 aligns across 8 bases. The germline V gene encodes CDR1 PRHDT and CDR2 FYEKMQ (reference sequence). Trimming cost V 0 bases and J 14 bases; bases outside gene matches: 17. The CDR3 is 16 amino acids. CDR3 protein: CASSLGLGQGRQWLTF. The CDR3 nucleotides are TGTGCCAGCAGCTTAGGCCTTGGACAGGGCCGACAATGGCTTACCTTC. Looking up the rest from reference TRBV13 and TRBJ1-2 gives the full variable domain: AAGVIQSPRHLIKEKRETATLKCYPIPRHDTVYWYQQGPGQDPQFLISFYEKMQSDKGSIPDRFSAQQFSDYHSELNMSSLELGDSALYFCASSLGLGQGRQWLTFGSGTRLTVV.

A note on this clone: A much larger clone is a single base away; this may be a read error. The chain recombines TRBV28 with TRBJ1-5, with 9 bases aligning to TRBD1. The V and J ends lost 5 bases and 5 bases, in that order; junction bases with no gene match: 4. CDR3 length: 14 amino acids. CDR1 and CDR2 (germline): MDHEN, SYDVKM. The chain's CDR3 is CASSAGTGYQPQHF. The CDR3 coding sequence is TGTGCCAGCAGTGCCGGGACAGGGTATCAGCCCCAGCATTTT.

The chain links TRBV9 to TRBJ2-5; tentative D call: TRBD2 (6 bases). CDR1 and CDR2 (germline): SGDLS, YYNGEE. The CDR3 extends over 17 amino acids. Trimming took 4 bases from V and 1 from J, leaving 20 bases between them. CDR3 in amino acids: CASSSSSDLGGQETQYF. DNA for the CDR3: TGTGCCAGCAGCTCGTCCTCGGACTTGGGGGGCCAAGAGACCCAGTACTTC.

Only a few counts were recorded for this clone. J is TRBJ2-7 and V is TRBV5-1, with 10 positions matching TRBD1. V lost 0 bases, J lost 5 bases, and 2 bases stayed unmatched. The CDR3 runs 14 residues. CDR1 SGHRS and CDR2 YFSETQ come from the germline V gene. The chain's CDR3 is CASSLGQGADEQYF. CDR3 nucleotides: TGCGCCAGCAGCTTGGGACAGGGGGCCGACGAGCAGTACTTC.

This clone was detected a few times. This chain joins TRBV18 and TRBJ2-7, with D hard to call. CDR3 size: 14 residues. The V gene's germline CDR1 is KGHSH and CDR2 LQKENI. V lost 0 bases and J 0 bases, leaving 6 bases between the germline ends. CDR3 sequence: CASSPPADSYEQYF. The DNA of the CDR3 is TGTGCCAGCTCACCACCGGCAGACTCCTACGAGCAGTACTTC. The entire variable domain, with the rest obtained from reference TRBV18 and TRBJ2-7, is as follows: NAGVMQNPRHLVRRRGQEARLRCSPMKGHSHVYWYRQLPEEGLKFMVYLQKENIIDESGMPKERFSAEFPKEGPSILRIQQVVRGDSAAYFCASSPPADSYEQYFGPGTRLTVT.

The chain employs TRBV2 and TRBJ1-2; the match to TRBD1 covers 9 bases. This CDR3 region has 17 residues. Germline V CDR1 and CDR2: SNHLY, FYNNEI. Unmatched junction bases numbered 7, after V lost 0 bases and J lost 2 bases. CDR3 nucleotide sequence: TGTGCCAGCAGTGAAGCGGGACAGGGAGCTTTCAACTATGGCTACACCTTC. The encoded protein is CASSEAGQGAFNYGYTF.

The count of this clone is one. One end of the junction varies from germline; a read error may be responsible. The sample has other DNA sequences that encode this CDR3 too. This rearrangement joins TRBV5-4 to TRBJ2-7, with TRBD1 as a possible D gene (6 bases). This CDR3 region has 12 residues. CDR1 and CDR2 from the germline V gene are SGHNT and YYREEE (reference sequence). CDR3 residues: CASSLGAYEQYF. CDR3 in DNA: TGCGCCAGCAGCTTGGGGGCTTACGAGCAGTACTTC.

This CDR3 is CASSEDYLNEQFF. The CDR3 DNA sequence: TGTGCCAGCAGCGAGGACTATTTGAATGAGCAGTTCTTC. This sequence joins TRBV14 and TRBJ2-1, with D tentatively TRBD2 (6 bases). Germline V gene lookup returns CDR1 SGHDN and CDR2 FVKESK. The ends were cut back, 5 bases at V and 7 bases at J, with 12 bases in the middle. The CDR3 is made up of 13 amino acids.

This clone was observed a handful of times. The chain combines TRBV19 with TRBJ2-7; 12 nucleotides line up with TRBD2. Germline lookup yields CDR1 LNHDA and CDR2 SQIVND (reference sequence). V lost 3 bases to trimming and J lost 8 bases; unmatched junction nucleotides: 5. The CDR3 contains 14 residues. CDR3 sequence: CASSIPGLAGKQYF. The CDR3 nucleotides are TGTGCCAGTAGTATTCCCGGACTAGCGGGAAAGCAGTACTTC.

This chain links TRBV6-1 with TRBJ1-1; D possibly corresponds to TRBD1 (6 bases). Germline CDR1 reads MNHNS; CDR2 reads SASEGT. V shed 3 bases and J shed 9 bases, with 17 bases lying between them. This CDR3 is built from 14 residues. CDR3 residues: CASSEIFRDIQAFF. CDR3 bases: TGTGCCAGCAGTGAGATATTTCGGGACATTCAAGCTTTCTTT.

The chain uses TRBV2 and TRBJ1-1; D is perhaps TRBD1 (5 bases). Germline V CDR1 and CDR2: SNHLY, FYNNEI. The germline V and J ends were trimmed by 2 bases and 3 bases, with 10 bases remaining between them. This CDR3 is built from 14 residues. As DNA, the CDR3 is TGTGCCAGCAGTGAATATCAGGGCGACACTGAAGCTTTCTTT. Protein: CASSEYQGDTEAFF.

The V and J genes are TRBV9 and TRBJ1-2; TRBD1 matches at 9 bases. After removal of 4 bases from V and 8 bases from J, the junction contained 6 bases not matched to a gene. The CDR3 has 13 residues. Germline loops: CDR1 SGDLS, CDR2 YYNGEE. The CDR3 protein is CASSPQGARGYTF. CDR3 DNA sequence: TGTGCCAGCAGCCCACAGGGGGCTAGGGGCTACACCTTC.

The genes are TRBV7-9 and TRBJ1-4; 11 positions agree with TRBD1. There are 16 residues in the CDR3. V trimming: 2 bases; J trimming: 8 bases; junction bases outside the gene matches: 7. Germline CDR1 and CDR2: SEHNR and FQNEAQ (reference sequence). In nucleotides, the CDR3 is TGTGCCAGCAGCTTAAAAGGCGGGACAGGGGGAGAAAAACTGTTTTTT. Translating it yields CASSLKGGTGGEKLFF.